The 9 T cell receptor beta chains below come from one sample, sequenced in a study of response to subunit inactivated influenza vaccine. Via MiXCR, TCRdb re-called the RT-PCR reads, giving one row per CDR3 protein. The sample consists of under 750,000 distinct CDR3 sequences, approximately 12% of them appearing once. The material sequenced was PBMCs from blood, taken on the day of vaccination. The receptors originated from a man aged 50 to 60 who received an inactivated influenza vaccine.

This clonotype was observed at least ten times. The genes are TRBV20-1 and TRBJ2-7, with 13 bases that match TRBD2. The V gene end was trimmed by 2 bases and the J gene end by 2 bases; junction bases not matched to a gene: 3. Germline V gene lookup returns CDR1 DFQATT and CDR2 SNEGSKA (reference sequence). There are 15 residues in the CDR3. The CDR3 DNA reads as TGCAGTGCTAGAAAACTAGCGGGGGGGCCCTACGAGCAGTACTTC. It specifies CSARKLAGGPYEQYF.

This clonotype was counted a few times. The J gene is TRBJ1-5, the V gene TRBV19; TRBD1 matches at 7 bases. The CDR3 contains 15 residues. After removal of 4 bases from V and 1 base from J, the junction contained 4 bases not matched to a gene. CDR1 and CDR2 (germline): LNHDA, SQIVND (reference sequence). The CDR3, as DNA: TGTGCCAGTAGTACCAGGGGGTCGAGCAATCAGCCCCAGCATTTT. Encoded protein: CASSTRGSSNQPQHF.

The CDR3 region has the DNA TGTGCCACGCTACAGGGTCGGAGCTCCTACAATGAGCAGTTCTTC. This encodes CATLQGRSSYNEQFF. J is TRBJ2-1 and V is TRBV2, with D possibly matching TRBD1 (6 bases). There are 15 residues in the CDR3. With 10 bases removed from V and 0 bases from J, the gap between germline ends came to 16 bases. Germline V gene data show CDR1 as SNHLY and CDR2 as FYNNEI.

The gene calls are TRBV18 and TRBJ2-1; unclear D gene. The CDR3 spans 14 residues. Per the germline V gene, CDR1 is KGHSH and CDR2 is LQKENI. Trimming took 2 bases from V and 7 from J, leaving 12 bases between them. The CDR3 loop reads CASSPEKVRNEQFF. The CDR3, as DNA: TGTGCCAGCTCACCAGAGAAGGTACGGAATGAGCAGTTCTTC. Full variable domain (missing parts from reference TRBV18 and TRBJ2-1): NAGVMQNPRHLVRRRGQEARLRCSPMKGHSHVYWYRQLPEEGLKFMVYLQKENIIDESGMPKERFSAEFPKEGPSILRIQQVVRGDSAAYFCASSPEKVRNEQFFGPGTRLTVL.

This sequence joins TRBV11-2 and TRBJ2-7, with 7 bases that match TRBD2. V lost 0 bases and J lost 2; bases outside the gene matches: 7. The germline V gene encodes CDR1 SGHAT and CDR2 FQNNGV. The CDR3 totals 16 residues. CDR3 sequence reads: CASSLDRGGGTYEQYF. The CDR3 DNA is TGTGCCAGCAGCTTAGATCGGGGCGGGGGAACCTACGAGCAGTACTTC. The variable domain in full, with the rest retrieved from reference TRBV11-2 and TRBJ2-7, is EAGVAQSPRYKIIEKRQSVAFWCNPISGHATLYWYQQILGQGPKLLIQFQNNGVVDDSQLPKDRFSAERLKGVDSTLKIQPAKLEDSAVYLCASSLDRGGGTYEQYFGPGTRLTVT.

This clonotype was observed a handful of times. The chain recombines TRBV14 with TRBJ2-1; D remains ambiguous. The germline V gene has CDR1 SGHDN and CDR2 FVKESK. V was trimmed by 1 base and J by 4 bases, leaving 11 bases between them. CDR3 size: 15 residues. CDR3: CASSQVLSPYNEQFF. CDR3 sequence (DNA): TGTGCCAGCAGCCAAGTTCTGAGTCCGTACAATGAGCAGTTCTTC.

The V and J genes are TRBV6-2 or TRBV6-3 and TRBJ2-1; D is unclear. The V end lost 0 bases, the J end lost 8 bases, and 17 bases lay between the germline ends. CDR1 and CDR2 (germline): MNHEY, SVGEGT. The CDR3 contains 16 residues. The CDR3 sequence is CASSYSLGGRSDEQFF. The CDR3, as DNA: TGTGCCAGCAGTTACTCCCTGGGCGGCCGATCTGATGAGCAGTTCTTC.

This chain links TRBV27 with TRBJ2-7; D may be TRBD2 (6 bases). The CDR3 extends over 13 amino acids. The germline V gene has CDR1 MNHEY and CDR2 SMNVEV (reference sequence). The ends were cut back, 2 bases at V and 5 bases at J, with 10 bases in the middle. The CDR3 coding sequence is TGTGCCAGCAGTTTACAGGGAGGTAACGAGCAGTACTTC. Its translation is CASSLQGGNEQYF.

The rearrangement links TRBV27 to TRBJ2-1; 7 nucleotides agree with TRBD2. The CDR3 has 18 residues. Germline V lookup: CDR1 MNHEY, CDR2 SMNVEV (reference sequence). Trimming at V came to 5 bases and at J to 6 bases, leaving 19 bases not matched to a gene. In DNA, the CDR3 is TGTGCCAGCAGTCTCCGGCGCGGGAGTGTCGGAAAAATCAATGAGCAGTTCTTC. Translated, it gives CASSLRRGSVGKINEQFF.